This T cell receptor beta chain was identified in a study of T cell changes during pregnancy in multiple sclerosis. The data were produced by immunoSEQ multiplex PCR, yet TCRdb's version contains in-frame clones alone and is incomplete. The table includes 40,000 to 50,000 clones, 90% detected once. Between the trimmed V and J ends, which lost 4 bases and 7 bases, there was a span of 11 bases. The CDR3 loop spans 13 amino acids. The V gene's germline CDR1 is WNHNN and CDR2 SYGVQD (reference sequence). The origin of this receptor is a female donor with multiple sclerosis, enrolled in a pregnancy study. The sequencing used CD8+ T cells from peripheral blood mononuclear cells, collected in the first trimester of pregnancy. This chain uses TRBV10-1 with TRBJ2-1, with D possibly matching TRBD1 (5 bases). CDR3 in DNA: TGCGCCAGCAGTGTAGGGGTGCGTAATGAGCAGTTCTTC. This translates into CASSVGVRNEQFF.